This entry lists 21 T cell receptor beta chains sequenced from one sample in a study of T cell responses to AZD1222 COVID-19 vaccine. TCRdb's table, derived via immunoSEQ multiplex PCR, lists solely in-frame clones and lacks some. The sample contains 80,000 or so clones, over 80% of which appear only once. The source was peripheral blood, collected on day 0 of AZD1222 vaccination. The receptors here all came from an adult in good health.

The chain uses TRBV3-1 (or the pseudogene TRBV3-2) and TRBJ1-2; 8 bases line up with TRBD1. The CDR3 is 14 residues long. Unmatched junction bases numbered 1, after V lost 2 bases and J lost 2 bases. In germline, CDR1 is LGHDT, CDR2 YNNKEL (reference sequence). The CDR3 coding sequence is TGTGCCAGCAGCCAACAGGGGGCGAACTATGGCTACACCTTC. Amino acids: CASSQQGANYGYTF.

V gene TRBV2 combines with J gene TRBJ2-1; 7 bases map to TRBD1. This CDR3 region has 13 residues. V shed 3 bases and J 9 bases; nucleotides not matched to a gene: 5. The V gene's germline CDR1 is SNHLY and CDR2 FYNNEI. This CDR3 is CASSENRGGEQFF. The CDR3 DNA reads TGTGCCAGCAGTGAGAACAGGGGTGGTGAGCAGTTCTTC.

The chain has TRBV9 and TRBJ1-2; D perhaps matches TRBD1 (6 bases). Germline-derived CDR1 and CDR2 are SGDLS and YYNGEE. Trimming removed 0 bases at V and 4 bases at J, with 16 bases between. The CDR3 loop spans 16 amino acids. Written as DNA, the CDR3 is TGTGCCAGCAGCGTAGGAGGGGGGGACTGGACCTATGGCTACACCTTC. Its translation is CASSVGGGDWTYGYTF.

The chain combines TRBV6-1 with TRBJ1-4; 8 bases are shared with TRBD1. This CDR3 has 14 amino acids. The V and J ends lost 1 base and 7 bases, in that order; junction bases with no gene match: 2. CDR1 and CDR2 (germline): MNHNS, SASEGT. The CDR3 is CASSEGQGFEKLFF. The CDR3 coding sequence is TGTGCCAGCAGTGAAGGACAGGGGTTTGAAAAACTGTTTTTT.

V and J are TRBV7-9 and TRBJ1-1; 8 positions match TRBD1. Per the germline V gene, CDR1 is SEHNR and CDR2 is FQNEAQ (reference sequence). CDR3 length: 15 residues. Unmatched junction bases numbered 2, after V lost 1 base and J lost 1 base. The CDR3 sequence: CASSLGDRPNTEAFF. CDR3 DNA: TGTGCCAGCAGCTTAGGGGACAGGCCGAACACTGAAGCTTTCTTT.

The rearrangement links TRBV9 to TRBJ2-3; TRBD2 is a possible D gene (5 bases). The CDR3 contains 13 residues. Germline V gives CDR1 SGDLS, CDR2 YYNGEE. V lost 0 bases and J lost 6, with 8 bases in between. CDR3: CASSVAGEDTQYF. The CDR3 region has the DNA TGTGCCAGCAGCGTAGCCGGGGAGGATACGCAGTATTTT. The variable domain in full, completed from reference TRBV9 and TRBJ2-3, reads DSGVTQTPKHLITATGQRVTLRCSPRSGDLSVYWYQQSLDQGLQFLIQYYNGEERAKGNILERFSAQQFPDLHSELNLSSLELGDSALYFCASSVAGEDTQYFGPGTRLTVL.

This chain connects TRBV4-3 to TRBJ2-7; 12 bases map to TRBD1. Germline CDR1 LGHNA, CDR2 YSLEER. CDR3 length: 19 residues. With 4 bases clipped from V and 3 bases from J, the junction kept 16 bases outside the gene matches. CDR3 sequence reads: CASSPGGAGTGGHNYEQYF. The CDR3 bases are TGCGCCAGCAGCCCGGGGGGAGCCGGGACAGGGGGCCACAACTACGAGCAGTACTTC.

The J gene is TRBJ1-6, the V gene TRBV11-2; D not resolved. V lost 0 bases and J lost 3, with 6 bases in between. From germline, CDR1 is SGHAT and CDR2 FQNNGV. CDR3 length: 15 residues. The CDR3 coding sequence is TGTGCCAGCAGCTTAGACAGCCTCTATAATTCACCCCTCCACTTT. It yields the protein CASSLDSLYNSPLHF.

CDR3 nucleotide sequence: TGCGCCAGCAGTGACGTAAGGGTTAATGAAAAACTGTTTTTT. This gives the protein CASSDVRVNEKLFF. The chain couples TRBV10-2 to TRBJ1-4; no clear D gene. This CDR3 spans 14 amino acids. V was shortened by 3 bases and J by 4 bases, with 9 bases between the two germline ends. CDR1 is WSHSY and CDR2 is SAAADI in the germline V gene.

The chain combines TRBV6-1 with TRBJ2-7; D is unclear. The CDR3 length is 12 residues. The germline V gene has CDR1 MNHNS and CDR2 SASEGT. The ends were cut back, 1 base at V and 12 bases at J, with 13 bases in the middle. This CDR3 is CASSEGALQPYF. The CDR3 DNA follows: TGTGCCAGCAGTGAAGGGGCCCTGCAACCGTACTTC.

The chain carries TRBV2 and TRBJ2-1; 7 bases are a match to TRBD2. CDR1 is SNHLY and CDR2 is FYNNEI in the germline V gene. This CDR3 is 14 amino acids long. V was pared by 3 bases and J by 7 bases, with 6 bases of the junction left unmatched. In DNA form, the CDR3 reads TGTGCCAGCAGTGACCGGGGGGAGGGAAATGAGCAGTTCTTC. Residues: CASSDRGEGNEQFF.

J is TRBJ1-6 and V is TRBV2; 9 nucleotides line up with TRBD1. This CDR3 has 15 residues. V lost 7 bases and J lost 8; bases outside the gene matches: 9. Germline V gene data show CDR1 as SNHLY and CDR2 as FYNNEI. The CDR3 reads CASNRIRTGDSPLHF. The CDR3 bases are TGTGCCAGCAATCGAATCCGGACAGGGGATTCACCCCTCCACTTT.

This rearrangement joins TRBV30 to TRBJ1-6; D is perhaps TRBD1 (5 bases). CDR1 and CDR2 from the germline V gene are GTSNPN and SVGIG (reference sequence). V lost 3 bases and J 0 bases, leaving 15 bases between the germline ends. The CDR3 sequence is 17 residues long. CDR3 nucleotide sequence: TGTGCCTGGAGCGGCCGGGACCTGAGCTCCTATAATTCACCCCTCCACTTT. Its protein is CAWSGRDLSSYNSPLHF.

This clone was detected once. The chain uses TRBV7-9 and TRBJ1-1, with D tentatively TRBD1 (5 bases). The CDR3 extends over 12 amino acids. V was cut by 5 bases and J by 8 bases, with 12 bases left in between. The V gene's germline CDR1 is SEHNR and CDR2 FQNEAQ (reference sequence). The CDR3 bases are TGTGCCAGCAGCCCATCGCAGGGAGAAGCTTTCTTT. Amino acids: CASSPSQGEAFF.

The chain links TRBV5-1 to TRBJ2-7, with 8 bases that match TRBD1. Germline V gives CDR1 SGHRS, CDR2 YFSETQ. The CDR3 is 17 amino acids. Trimming removed 4 bases from V and 0 bases from J; junction bases left unmatched: 12. The CDR3 reads CASSPNPTGVSSYEQYF. The CDR3 bases are TGCGCCAGCAGCCCGAACCCGACAGGGGTGAGCTCCTACGAGCAGTACTTC. The variable domain in full, completed from reference TRBV5-1 and TRBJ2-7, reads KAGVTQTPRYLIKTRGQQVTLSCSPISGHRSVSWYQQTPGQGLQFLFEYFSETQRNKGNFPGRFSGRQFSNSRSEMNVSTLELGDSALYLCASSPNPTGVSSYEQYFGPGTRLTVT.

This clone has a handful of counts. V usage is TRBV28 and J usage is TRBJ1-5; D possibly corresponds to TRBD1 (5 bases). CDR3 length: 19 amino acids. Trimming stripped 4 bases from V and 5 bases from J, with 27 bases between. Germline CDR1 MDHEN, CDR2 SYDVKM. CDR3 in amino acids: CASSSRLGENEGPDQPQHF. The CDR3 DNA reads TGTGCCAGCAGTTCAAGGCTGGGGGAGAATGAGGGGCCAGATCAGCCCCAGCATTTT.

V usage is TRBV4-2 and J usage is TRBJ2-5, with D perhaps matching TRBD2 (7 bases). Germline CDR1 reads LGHNA; CDR2 reads YNFKEQ. The V gene lost 0 bases and the J gene lost 5 bases, with 16 bases spanning the gap. This CDR3 contains 16 residues. CDR3 in amino acids: CASSQDVGGVGETQYF. The CDR3 DNA reads as TGTGCCAGCAGCCAAGATGTAGGGGGGGTCGGGGAGACCCAGTACTTC.

This chain connects TRBV19 to TRBJ2-5; TRBD1 matches 10 bases. Germline V gene sequence: CDR1 LNHDA, CDR2 SQIVND (reference sequence). The V segment lost 6 bases and the J segment 5 bases; nucleotides outside the gene matches: 12. The CDR3 runs 16 residues. The CDR3 nucleotides are TGTGCCAGTAGAAGGAGTTGGACAGGGGGATTGGAGACCCAGTACTTC. Translation: CASRRSWTGGLETQYF.

The CDR3 spells CASSWGDTEAFF. CDR3 nucleotides: TGTGCCAGCAGTTGGGGGGACACTGAAGCTTTCTTT. The chain uses TRBV6-2 or TRBV6-3 and TRBJ1-1; weak D call: TRBD1 (5 bases). V lost 4 bases and J 3 bases, leaving 6 bases between the germline ends. Germline values: CDR1 MNHEY, CDR2 SVGEGT. The CDR3 sequence is 12 residues long.

The gene calls are TRBV5-1 and TRBJ2-5; possibly TRBD1 for D (8 bases). The germline CDR1 and CDR2 sequences are SGHRS and YFSETQ. V was shortened by 4 bases and J by 2 bases, with 21 bases between the two germline ends. The CDR3 loop spans 17 amino acids. The CDR3 is CASSHRTGGTTQETQYF. The CDR3, as DNA: TGCGCCAGCAGCCATCGAACAGGGGGGACTACTCAAGAGACCCAGTACTTC.

This chain uses TRBV4-3 with TRBJ2-6; tentatively, D is TRBD1 or TRBD2 (5 bases each). Trimming removed 0 bases from V and 2 bases from J, with 5 bases in between. The germline gives CDR1 LGHNA, CDR2 YSLEER. CDR3 length: 15 residues. This CDR3 is CASSQEGAGANVLTF. CDR3 bases: TGCGCCAGCAGCCAAGAGGGGGCTGGGGCCAACGTCCTGACTTTC.